These 2 T cell receptor beta chains were sequenced from one sample in a study of response to subunit inactivated influenza vaccine. TCRdb re-called the RT-PCR reads with MiXCR, one entry per CDR3 protein. There are hundreds of thousands of distinct CDR3 sequences in the sample; 7.6% occur only once, and approximately 12% lies in the top ten. This specimen consisted of PBMCs from blood, obtained around 2 years after vaccination. These receptors all come from a man aged 50 to 69 who received an inactivated influenza vaccine.

The rearrangement uses TRBV5-1 and TRBJ2-1; maybe TRBD2 (5 bases). The CDR3 totals 16 residues. V was shortened by 0 bases and J by 4 bases, with 14 bases between the two germline ends. The V gene's germline CDR1 is SGHRS and CDR2 YFSETQ. The CDR3 sequence is CASSLAPGYGYNEQFF. CDR3 in DNA: TGCGCCAGCAGCTTGGCCCCGGGGTACGGTTACAATGAGCAGTTCTTC.

This clonotype showed up just a few times. Mismatch with germline at one junction end may stem from a read error. This chain joins TRBV20-1 and TRBJ2-5; D is uncertain. The CDR3 has 15 residues. Germline-derived CDR1 and CDR2 are DFQATT and SNEGSKA (reference sequence). The CDR3 sequence: CSARDPRARQETLYF. CDR3 nucleotides: TGCAGTGCTAGAGATCCAAGGGCGCGCCAAGAGACCCTGTACTTC.